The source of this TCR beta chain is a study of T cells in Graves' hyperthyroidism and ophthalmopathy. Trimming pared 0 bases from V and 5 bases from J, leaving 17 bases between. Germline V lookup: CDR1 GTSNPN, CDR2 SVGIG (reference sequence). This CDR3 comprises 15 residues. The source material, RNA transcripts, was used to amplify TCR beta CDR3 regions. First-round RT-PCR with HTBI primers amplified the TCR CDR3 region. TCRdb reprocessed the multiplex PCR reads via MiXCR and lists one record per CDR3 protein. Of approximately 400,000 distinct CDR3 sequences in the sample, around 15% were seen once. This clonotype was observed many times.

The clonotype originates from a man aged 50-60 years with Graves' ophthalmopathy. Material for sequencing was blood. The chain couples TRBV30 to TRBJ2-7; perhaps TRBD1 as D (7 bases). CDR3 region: CAWSVRQGGLHEQYF. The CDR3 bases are TGTGCCTGGAGTGTACGTCAGGGGGGATTGCACGAGCAGTACTTC. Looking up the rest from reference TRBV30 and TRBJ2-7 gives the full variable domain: SQTIHQWPATLVQPVGSPLSLECTVEGTSNPNLYWYRQAAGRGLQLLFYSVGIGQISSEVPQNLSASRPQDRQFILSSKKLLLSDSGFYLCAWSVRQGGLHEQYFGPGTRLTVT.